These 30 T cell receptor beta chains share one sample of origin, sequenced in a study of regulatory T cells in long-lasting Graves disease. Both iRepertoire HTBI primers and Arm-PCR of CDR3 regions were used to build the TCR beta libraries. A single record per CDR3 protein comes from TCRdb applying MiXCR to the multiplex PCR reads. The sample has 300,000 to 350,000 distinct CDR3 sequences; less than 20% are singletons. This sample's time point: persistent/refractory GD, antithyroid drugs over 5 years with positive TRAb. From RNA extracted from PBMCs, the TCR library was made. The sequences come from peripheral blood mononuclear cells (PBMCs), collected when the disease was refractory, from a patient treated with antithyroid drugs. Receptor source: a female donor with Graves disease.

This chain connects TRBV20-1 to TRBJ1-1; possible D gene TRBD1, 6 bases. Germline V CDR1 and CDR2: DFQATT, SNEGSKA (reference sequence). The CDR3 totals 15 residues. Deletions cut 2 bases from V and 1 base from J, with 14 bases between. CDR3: CSARREDSPNTEAFF. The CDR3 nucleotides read TGCAGTGCTAGACGGGAGGACAGCCCGAACACTGAAGCTTTCTTT.

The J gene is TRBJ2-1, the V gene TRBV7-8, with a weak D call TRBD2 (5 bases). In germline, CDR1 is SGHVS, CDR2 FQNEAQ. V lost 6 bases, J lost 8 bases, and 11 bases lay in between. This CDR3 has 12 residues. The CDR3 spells CASSLGVHEQFF. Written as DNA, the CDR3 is TGTGCCAGCAGTCTCGGGGTTCATGAGCAGTTCTTC.

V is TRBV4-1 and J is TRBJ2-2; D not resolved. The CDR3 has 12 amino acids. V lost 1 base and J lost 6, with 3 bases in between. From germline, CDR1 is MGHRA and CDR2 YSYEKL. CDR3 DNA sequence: TGCGCCAGCAGCCAAGGACCCGGGGAGCTGTTTTTT. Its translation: CASSQGPGELFF.

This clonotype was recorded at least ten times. The CDR3 region has the DNA TGTGCCAGCAGCCAAGTCACTAGCGGGGGCCTCCAAGAGACCCAGTACTTC. This encodes CASSQVTSGGLQETQYF. The genes are TRBV3-1 and TRBJ2-5; 11 bases are a match to TRBD2. CDR3 length equals 17 residues. J gave up 1 base and V 1 base, and 5 bases lay outside the gene matches. Per germline, CDR1 LGHDT and CDR2 YNNKEL (reference sequence).

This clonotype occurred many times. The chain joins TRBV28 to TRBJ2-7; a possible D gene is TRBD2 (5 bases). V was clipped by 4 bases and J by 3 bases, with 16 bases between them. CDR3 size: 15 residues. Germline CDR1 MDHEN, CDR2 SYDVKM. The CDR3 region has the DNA TGTGCCAGCAGTTCGACGGGGAAGACCCTCTACGAGCAGTACTTC. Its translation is CASSSTGKTLYEQYF. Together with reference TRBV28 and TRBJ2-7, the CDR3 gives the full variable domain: DVKVTQSSRYLVKRTGEKVFLECVQDMDHENMFWYRQDPGLGLRLIYFSYDVKMKEKGDIPEGYSVSREKKERFSLILESASTNQTSMYLCASSSTGKTLYEQYFGPGTRLTVT.

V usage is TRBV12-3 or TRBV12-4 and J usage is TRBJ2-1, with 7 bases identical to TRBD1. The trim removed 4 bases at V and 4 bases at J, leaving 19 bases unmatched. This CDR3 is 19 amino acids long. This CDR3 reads CASSSSLIQGMSRYNEQFF. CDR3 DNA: TGTGCCAGCAGTTCGTCACTCATACAGGGGATGAGTAGGTACAATGAGCAGTTCTTC.

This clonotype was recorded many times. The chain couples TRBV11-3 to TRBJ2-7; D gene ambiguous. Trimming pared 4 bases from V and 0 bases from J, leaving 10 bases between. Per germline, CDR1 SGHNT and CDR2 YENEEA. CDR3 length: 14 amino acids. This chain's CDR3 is CASSYRTVSYEQYF. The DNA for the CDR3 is TGTGCCAGCAGCTACCGGACGGTCTCCTACGAGCAGTACTTC.

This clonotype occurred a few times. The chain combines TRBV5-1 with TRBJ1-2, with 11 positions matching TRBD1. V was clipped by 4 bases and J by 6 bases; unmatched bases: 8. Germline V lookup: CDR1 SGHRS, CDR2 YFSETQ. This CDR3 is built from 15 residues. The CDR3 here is CASSERTGGVDGYTF. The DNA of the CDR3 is TGCGCCAGCAGCGAGAGGACAGGGGGCGTCGATGGCTACACCTTC.

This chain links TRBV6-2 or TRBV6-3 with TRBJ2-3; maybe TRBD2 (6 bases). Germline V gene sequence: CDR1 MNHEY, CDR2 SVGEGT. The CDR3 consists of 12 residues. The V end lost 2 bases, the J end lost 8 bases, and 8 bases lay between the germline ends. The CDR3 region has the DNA TGTGCCAGCAGTTACACAGCGGGTACGCAGTATTTT. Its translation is CASSYTAGTQYF.

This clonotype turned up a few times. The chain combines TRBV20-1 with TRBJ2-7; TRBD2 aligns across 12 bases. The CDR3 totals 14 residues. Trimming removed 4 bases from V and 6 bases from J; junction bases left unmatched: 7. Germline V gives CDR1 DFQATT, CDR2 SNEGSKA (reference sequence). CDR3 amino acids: CSAMMTSGSGEQYF. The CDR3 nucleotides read TGCAGTGCTATGATGACTAGCGGGAGTGGCGAGCAGTACTTC.

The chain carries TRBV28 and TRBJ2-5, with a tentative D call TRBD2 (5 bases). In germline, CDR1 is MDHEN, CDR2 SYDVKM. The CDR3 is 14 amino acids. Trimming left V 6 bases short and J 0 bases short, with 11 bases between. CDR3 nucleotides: TGTGCCAGCAGCCCCACTAGGTACCAAGAGACCCAGTACTTC. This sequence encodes CASSPTRYQETQYF.

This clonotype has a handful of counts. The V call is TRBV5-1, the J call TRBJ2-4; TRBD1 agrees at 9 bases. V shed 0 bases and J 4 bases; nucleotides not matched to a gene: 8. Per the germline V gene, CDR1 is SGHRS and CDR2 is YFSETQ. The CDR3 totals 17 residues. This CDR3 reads CASSLERAGTGKNIQYF. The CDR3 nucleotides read TGCGCCAGCAGCTTGGAAAGGGCGGGGACAGGGAAAAACATTCAGTACTTC.

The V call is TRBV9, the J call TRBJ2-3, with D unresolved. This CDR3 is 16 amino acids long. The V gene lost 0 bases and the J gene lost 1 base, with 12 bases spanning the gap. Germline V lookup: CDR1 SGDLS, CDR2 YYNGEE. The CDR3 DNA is TGTGCCAGCAGCGTAGGAAGAACAACTCGCACAGATACGCAGTATTTT. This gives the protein CASSVGRTTRTDTQYF.

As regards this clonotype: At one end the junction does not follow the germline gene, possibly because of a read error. CDR3 region: CASSFGTSKGYGQYF. CDR3 sequence (DNA): TGTGCCAGCAGCTTTGGCACTAGTAAGGGGTACGGGCAGTACTTC. This sequence joins TRBV11-1 and TRBJ2-7, with D possibly called TRBD1 or TRBD2 (5 bases each). There are 15 residues in the CDR3. Germline values: CDR1 SGHAT, CDR2 FQDESV (reference sequence).

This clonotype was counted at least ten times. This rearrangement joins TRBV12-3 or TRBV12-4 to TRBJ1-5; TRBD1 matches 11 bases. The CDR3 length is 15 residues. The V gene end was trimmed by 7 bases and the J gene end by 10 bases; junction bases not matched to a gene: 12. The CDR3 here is CASTSGQGAKGPQHF. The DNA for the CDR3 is TGTGCCAGCACCTCCGGACAGGGGGCAAAAGGACCCCAGCATTTT.

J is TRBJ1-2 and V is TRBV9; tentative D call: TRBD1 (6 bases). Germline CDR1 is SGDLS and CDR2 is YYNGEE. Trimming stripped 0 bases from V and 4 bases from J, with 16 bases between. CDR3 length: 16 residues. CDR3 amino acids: CASSVAQDSPFYGYTF. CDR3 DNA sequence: TGTGCCAGCAGCGTAGCCCAGGACAGCCCCTTCTATGGCTACACCTTC.

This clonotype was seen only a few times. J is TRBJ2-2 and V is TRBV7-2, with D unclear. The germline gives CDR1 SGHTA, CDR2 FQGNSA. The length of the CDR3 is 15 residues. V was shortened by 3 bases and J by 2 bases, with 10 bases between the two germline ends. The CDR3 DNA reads TGTGCCAGCAGCTTTGCCAGGATCAACACCGGGGAGCTGTTTTTT. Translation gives CASSFARINTGELFF.

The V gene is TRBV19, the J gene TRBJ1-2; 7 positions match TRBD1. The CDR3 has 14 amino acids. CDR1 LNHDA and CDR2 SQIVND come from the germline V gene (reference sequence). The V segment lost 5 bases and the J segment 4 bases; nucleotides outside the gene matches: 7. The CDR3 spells CASSPPTGLYGYTF. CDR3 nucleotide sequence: TGTGCCAGTAGTCCGCCGACAGGGCTCTATGGCTACACCTTC.

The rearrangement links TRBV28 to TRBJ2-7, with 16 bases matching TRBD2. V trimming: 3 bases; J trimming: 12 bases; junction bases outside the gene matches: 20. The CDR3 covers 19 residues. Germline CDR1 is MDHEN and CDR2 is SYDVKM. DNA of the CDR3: TGTGCCAGCAGTTTGAGTGGGAGACTGGGACTAGCGGGAGGGGTAGCTCCGTACTTC. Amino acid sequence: CASSLSGRLGLAGGVAPYF.

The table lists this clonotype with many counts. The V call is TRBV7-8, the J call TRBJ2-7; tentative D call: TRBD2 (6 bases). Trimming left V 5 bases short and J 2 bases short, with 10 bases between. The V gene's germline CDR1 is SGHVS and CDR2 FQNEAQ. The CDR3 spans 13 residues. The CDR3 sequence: CASSPRTTYEQYF. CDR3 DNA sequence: TGTGCCAGCAGCCCCCGGACTACCTACGAGCAGTACTTC.

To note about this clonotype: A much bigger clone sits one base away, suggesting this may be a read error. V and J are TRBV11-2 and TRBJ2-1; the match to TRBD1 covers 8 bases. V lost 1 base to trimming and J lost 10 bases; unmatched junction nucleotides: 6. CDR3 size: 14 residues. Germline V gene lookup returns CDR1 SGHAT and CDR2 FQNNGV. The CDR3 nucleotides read TGTGCCAGCAGCTTAGTGGGACAGGCCTACGAGCAGTTCTTC. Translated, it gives CASSLVGQAYEQFF.

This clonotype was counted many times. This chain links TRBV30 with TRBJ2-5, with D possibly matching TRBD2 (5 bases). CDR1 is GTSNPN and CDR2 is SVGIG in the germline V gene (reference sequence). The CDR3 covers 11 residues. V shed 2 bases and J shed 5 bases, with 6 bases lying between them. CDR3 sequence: CAWSKRETQYF. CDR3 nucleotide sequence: TGTGCCTGGAGTAAGCGGGAGACCCAGTACTTC.

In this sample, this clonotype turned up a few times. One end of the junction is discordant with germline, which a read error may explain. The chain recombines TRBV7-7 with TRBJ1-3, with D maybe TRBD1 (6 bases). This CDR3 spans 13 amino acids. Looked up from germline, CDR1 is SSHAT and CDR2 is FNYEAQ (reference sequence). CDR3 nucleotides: TGTGCTAGCAGCTCAGGGGTTGGAAACACCATATATTTT. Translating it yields CASSSGVGNTIYF.

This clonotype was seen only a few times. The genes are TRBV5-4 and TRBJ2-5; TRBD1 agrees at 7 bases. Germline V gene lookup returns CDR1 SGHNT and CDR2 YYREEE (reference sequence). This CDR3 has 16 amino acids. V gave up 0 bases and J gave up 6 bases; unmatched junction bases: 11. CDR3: CASSLARSDRAKTQYF. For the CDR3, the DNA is TGTGCCAGCAGCTTGGCCAGAAGCGACAGGGCCAAGACCCAGTACTTC.

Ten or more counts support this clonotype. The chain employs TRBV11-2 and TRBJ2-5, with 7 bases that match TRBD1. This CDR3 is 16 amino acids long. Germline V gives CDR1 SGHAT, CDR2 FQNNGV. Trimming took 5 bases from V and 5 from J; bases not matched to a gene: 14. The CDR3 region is CASSQKGTVRGETQYF. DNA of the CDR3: TGTGCCAGCAGCCAAAAGGGGACAGTCCGCGGGGAGACCCAGTACTTC.

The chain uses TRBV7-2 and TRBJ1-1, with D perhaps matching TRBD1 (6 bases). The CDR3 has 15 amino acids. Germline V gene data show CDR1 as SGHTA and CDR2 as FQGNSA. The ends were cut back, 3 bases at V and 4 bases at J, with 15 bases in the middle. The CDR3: CASSLGAGGFTEAFF. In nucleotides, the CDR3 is TGTGCCAGCAGCTTGGGGGCTGGGGGATTCACTGAAGCTTTCTTT.

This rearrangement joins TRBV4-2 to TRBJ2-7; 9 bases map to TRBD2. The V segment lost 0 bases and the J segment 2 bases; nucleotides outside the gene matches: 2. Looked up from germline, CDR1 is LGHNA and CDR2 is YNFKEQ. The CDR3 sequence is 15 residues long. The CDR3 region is CASSQEASGTYEQYF. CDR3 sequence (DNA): TGTGCCAGCAGCCAAGAGGCTAGCGGGACCTACGAGCAGTACTTC.

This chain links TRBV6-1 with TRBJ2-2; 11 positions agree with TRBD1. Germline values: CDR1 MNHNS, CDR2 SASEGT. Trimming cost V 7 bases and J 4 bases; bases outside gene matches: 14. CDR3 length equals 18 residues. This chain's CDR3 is CASIDLNPGTGGTGELFF. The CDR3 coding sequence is TGTGCCAGCATCGACCTTAATCCCGGGACAGGGGGCACCGGGGAGCTGTTTTTT.

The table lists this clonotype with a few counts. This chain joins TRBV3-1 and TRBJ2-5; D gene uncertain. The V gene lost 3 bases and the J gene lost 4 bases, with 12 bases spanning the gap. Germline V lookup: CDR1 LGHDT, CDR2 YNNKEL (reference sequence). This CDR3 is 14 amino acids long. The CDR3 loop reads CASSHGRWGETQYF. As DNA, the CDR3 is TGTGCCAGCAGCCACGGGCGGTGGGGAGAGACCCAGTACTTC.

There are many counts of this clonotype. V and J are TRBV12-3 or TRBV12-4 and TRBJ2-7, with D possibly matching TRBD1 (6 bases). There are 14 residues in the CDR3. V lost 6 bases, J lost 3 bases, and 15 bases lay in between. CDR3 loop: CASSRTGSDYEQYF. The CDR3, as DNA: TGTGCCAGCAGCCGAACAGGGAGCGACTACGAGCAGTACTTC.